Included here is one T cell receptor (beta chain) sequence, with context. The antigen remains undetermined. This sample is drawn from a study of PD-L1 blockade in urothelial cancer. The overall study: Researchers looked at the blood 3 weeks (second dose) and 6 weeks after treatment began.

Study-level results: At the 3-week point, tumor-associated blood clones expanded more in durable-benefit patients.

Profiling relied on immunoSEQ multiplex PCR, and the TCRdb table lists in-frame clones only, not all of them. The data hold 85,000 to 95,000 clones, with nearly 90% observed a single time. Germline CDR1 SGHVS, CDR2 FNYEAQ. The CDR3 is 18 residues long. V lost 6 bases, J lost 0 bases, and 11 bases stayed unmatched. Time point noted: pretreatment peripheral blood. Patients presented with locally advanced or metastatic urothelial carcinoma. Sequencing was performed on PBMCs, taken around atezolizumab (anti-PD-L1) treatment. The clonotype was recovered from a man in his fifties or sixties with urothelial cancer. This chain links TRBV7-6 with TRBJ2-6; 7 bases are a match to TRBD1. The CDR3 spells CASSLGTVLSSGANVLTF. The CDR3 DNA follows: TGTGCCAGCAGTTTGGGGACAGTCCTTTCCTCTGGGGCCAACGTCCTGACTTTC.